The T cell receptor beta chain described here comes from a study of blood T cell repertoires in COVID-19. Study context: The cDNA or gDNA used as material had been derived from T cells, B-cell-depleted T cells, or PBMCs.

V lost 0 bases to trimming and J lost 0 bases, with 7 bases between them. The CDR3 spans 15 residues. Per the germline V gene, CDR1 is SGDLS and CDR2 is YYNGEE. Repertoires were generated with immunoSEQ multiplex PCR, while TCRdb's copy carries only in-frame clones and drops some. The repertoire holds fewer than 70,000 clones, with roughly 91% as singletons. This TCR was sampled from a man over 45 with active COVID-19. The sequencing input was peripheral blood. This rearrangement joins TRBV9 to TRBJ1-5; D possibly corresponds to TRBD1 (6 bases). The CDR3 DNA sequence: TGTGCCAGCAGCGTAGGGGACATTAGCAATCAGCCCCAGCATTTT. This gives the protein CASSVGDISNQPQHF.